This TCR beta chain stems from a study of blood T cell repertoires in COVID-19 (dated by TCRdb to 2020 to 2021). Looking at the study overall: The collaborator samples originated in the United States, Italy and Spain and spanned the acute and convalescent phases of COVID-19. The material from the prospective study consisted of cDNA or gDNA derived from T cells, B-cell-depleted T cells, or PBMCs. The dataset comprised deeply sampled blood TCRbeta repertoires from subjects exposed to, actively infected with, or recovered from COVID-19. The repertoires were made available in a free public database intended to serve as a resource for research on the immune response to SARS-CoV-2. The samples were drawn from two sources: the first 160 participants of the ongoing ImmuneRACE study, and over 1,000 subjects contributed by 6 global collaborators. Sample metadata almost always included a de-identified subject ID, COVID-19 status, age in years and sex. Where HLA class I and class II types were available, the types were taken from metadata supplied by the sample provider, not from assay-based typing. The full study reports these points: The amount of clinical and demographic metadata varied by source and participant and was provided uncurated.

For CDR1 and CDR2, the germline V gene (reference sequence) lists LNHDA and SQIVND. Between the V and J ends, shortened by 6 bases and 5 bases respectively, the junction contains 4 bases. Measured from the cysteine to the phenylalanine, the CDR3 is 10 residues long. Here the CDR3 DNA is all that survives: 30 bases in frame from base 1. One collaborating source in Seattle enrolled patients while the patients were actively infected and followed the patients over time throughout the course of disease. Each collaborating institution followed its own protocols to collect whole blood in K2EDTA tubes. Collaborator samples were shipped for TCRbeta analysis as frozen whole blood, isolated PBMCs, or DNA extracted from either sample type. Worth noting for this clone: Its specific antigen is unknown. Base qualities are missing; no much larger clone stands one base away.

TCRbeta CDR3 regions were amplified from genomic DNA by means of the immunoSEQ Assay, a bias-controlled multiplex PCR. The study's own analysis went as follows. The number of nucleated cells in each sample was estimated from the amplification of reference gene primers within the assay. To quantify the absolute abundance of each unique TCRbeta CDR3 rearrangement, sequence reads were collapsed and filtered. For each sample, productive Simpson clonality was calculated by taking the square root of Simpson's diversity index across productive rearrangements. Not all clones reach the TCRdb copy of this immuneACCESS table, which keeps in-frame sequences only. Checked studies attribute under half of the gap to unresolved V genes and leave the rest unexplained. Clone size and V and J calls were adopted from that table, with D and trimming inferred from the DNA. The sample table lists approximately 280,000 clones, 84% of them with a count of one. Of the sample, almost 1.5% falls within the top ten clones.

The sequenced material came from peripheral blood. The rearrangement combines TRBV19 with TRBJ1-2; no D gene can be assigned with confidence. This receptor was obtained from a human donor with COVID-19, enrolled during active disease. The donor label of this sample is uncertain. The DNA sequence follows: TGTGCCAGTAGGGAGTATGGCTACACCTTC. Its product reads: CASREYGYTF.